Presented here are 13 T cell receptor beta chains from one specimen sequenced in a study of CD8 T cells in ankylosing spondylitis. Broader study findings: Made up of under 10 highly homologous variants, a TCR beta motif appeared characteristic of ankylosing spondylitis blood.

These receptors' targets are unknown. MiXCR, run by TCRdb on the 5' RACE reads, gives a single entry per CDR3 protein. Seen here are roughly 670,000 distinct CDR3 sequences, around 20% observed once, and the top ten hold roughly a fifth. The source material was blood, either unsorted or a sorted T cell fraction (not recorded which). These receptors were taken from a male donor with ankylosing spondylitis.

This clonotype turned up a few times. The rearrangement uses TRBV5-1 and TRBJ1-4; no reliable D call. Germline assignment: CDR1 SGHRS and CDR2 YFSETQ. V was cut by 1 base and J by 0 bases, with 10 bases left in between. CDR3 length equals 16 residues. CDR3 in amino acids: CASSLFTAATNEKLFF. CDR3 coding DNA: TGCGCCAGCAGCTTGTTTACAGCCGCAACTAATGAAAAACTGTTTTTT.

The J gene is TRBJ2-3, the V gene TRBV10-3; possible D gene TRBD2, 5 bases. The V and J ends lost 1 base and 4 bases respectively, with 12 bases between them. Germline V gives CDR1 ENHRY, CDR2 SYGVKD. This CDR3 spans 15 amino acids. This chain's CDR3 is CAISEYGGPADTQYF. Here the CDR3 DNA reads TGTGCCATCAGTGAGTACGGAGGCCCTGCAGATACGCAGTATTTT.

This rearrangement joins TRBV11-2 to TRBJ2-5; D may be TRBD2 (7 bases). The CDR3 length is 15 residues. The V and J ends lost 1 base and 5 bases respectively, with 14 bases between them. Germline-derived CDR1 and CDR2 are SGHAT and FQNNGV. CDR3 region: CASSLVAGAGETQYF. CDR3 bases: TGTGCCAGCAGCTTAGTGGCGGGGGCCGGGGAGACCCAGTACTTC.

The J gene is TRBJ2-7, the V gene TRBV15; D uncertain. Germline V gives CDR1 LNHNV, CDR2 YYDKDF (reference sequence). V lost 5 bases, J lost 5 bases, and 16 bases lay in between. The CDR3 contains 14 residues. The CDR3 sequence: CATSSRVPIDEQYF. In nucleotides, the CDR3 is TGTGCCACCAGCTCAAGGGTCCCAATCGACGAGCAGTACTTC.

In this sample, this clonotype turned up a few times. The rearrangement joins TRBV29-1 to TRBJ2-7; 15 nucleotides line up with TRBD2. There are 15 residues in the CDR3. In germline, CDR1 is SQVTM, CDR2 ANQGSEA. V lost 3 bases and J lost 4; bases outside the gene matches: 4. The CDR3 spells CSVDGLAGGPYEQYF. The CDR3 DNA follows: TGCAGCGTTGATGGACTAGCGGGAGGGCCGTACGAGCAGTACTTC.

This clonotype was seen more than once but under ten times. This chain connects TRBV28 to TRBJ2-5; 10 bases are shared with TRBD1. The germline V gene has CDR1 MDHEN and CDR2 SYDVKM. CDR3 length: 14 amino acids. The V segment lost 6 bases and the J segment 4 bases; nucleotides outside the gene matches: 5. The CDR3 sequence is CASRLTGGRETQYF. For the CDR3, the DNA is TGTGCCAGCAGGCTGACAGGGGGCAGAGAGACCCAGTACTTC.

The gene calls are TRBV4-3 and TRBJ2-7, with D perhaps matching TRBD1 or TRBD2 (5 bases each). The CDR3 spans 15 residues. V lost 0 bases to trimming and J lost 2 bases, with 11 bases between them. Germline lookup yields CDR1 LGHNA and CDR2 YSLEER. CDR3 region: CASSQERDLTYEQYF. For the CDR3, the DNA is TGCGCCAGCAGCCAAGAGAGGGACCTAACCTACGAGCAGTACTTC.

This clonotype was counted many times. The chain is built from TRBV12-3 or TRBV12-4 and TRBJ1-1, with 7 positions matching TRBD1. The trim removed 6 bases at V and 2 bases at J, leaving 6 bases unmatched. The CDR3 totals 14 residues. The CDR3 DNA follows: TGTGCCAGCAGAGCAGACAGGGCCAACACTGAAGCTTTCTTT. Protein: CASRADRANTEAFF.

This clonotype has only a few counts. CDR3 sequence reads: CASSPFGTGGNTIYF. CDR3 coding DNA: TGTGCCAGCAGCCCATTCGGGACAGGTGGAAACACCATATATTTT. The gene calls are TRBV9 and TRBJ1-3; TRBD1 matches at 8 bases. CDR3 length: 15 amino acids. CDR1 and CDR2 (germline): SGDLS, YYNGEE. V lost 4 bases and J lost 3; bases outside the gene matches: 6.

This clonotype was seen only a few times. The V call is TRBV20-1, the J call TRBJ1-5, with D perhaps matching TRBD1 (6 bases). Per germline, CDR1 DFQATT and CDR2 SNEGSKA (reference sequence). The ends were cut back, 6 bases at V and 2 bases at J, with 20 bases in the middle. The CDR3 length is 16 residues. The DNA for the CDR3 is TGCAGTGCCAGAACTATAGGGGGAGAGGGCAATCAGCCCCAGCATTTT. Its protein product is CSARTIGGEGNQPQHF.

The chain is built from TRBV29-1 and TRBJ2-7; D possibly uses TRBD1 or TRBD2 (6 bases each). The CDR3 has 14 residues. CDR1 SQVTM and CDR2 ANQGSEA come from the germline V gene. V was clipped by 0 bases and J by 5 bases, with 14 bases between them. The CDR3 sequence is CSVEERGLEDEQYF. CDR3 DNA: TGCAGCGTTGAAGAACGGGGGCTTGAGGACGAGCAGTACTTC.

This clonotype came up a few times. V gene TRBV3-1 combines with J gene TRBJ2-1; 11 nucleotides align to TRBD2. Germline CDR1 LGHDT, CDR2 YNNKEL (reference sequence). V dropped 7 bases and J dropped 4; count of bases not matched to a gene: 15. The CDR3 spans 18 residues. For the CDR3, the DNA is TGTGCCAGCAACTTACACAGGGTAGCGGGAGGGTCATACAATGAGCAGTTCTTC. This codes for CASNLHRVAGGSYNEQFF.

The V and J genes are TRBV29-1 and TRBJ2-3, with 11 nucleotides matching TRBD2. V gave up 3 bases and J gave up 1 base; unmatched junction bases: 3. Germline V gene sequence: CDR1 SQVTM, CDR2 ANQGSEA. CDR3 length equals 15 residues. CDR3 sequence: CSVEVLAGGTDTQYF. The CDR3 DNA is TGCAGCGTTGAGGTACTAGCGGGGGGCACAGATACGCAGTATTTT.